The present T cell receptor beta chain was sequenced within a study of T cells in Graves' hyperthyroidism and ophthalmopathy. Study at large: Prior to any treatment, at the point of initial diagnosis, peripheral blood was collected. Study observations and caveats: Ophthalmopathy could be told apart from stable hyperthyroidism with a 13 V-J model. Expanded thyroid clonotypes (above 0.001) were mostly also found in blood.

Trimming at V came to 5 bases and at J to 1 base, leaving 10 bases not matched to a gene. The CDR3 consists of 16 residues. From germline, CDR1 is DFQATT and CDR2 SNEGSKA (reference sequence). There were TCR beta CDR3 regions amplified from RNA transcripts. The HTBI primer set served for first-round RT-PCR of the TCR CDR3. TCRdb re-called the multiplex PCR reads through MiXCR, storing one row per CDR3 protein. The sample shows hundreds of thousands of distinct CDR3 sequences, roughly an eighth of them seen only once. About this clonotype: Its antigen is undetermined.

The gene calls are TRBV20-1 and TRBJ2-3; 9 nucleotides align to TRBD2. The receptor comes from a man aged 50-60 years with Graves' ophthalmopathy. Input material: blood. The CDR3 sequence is CSASWRGGDGTDTQYF. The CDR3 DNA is TGCAGTGCTTCTTGGCGGGGGGGAGATGGCACAGATACGCAGTATTTT.